These 13 T cell receptor beta chains were all obtained from the same sample, sequenced in a study of PD-L1 blockade in urothelial cancer. Produced via immunoSEQ multiplex PCR; TCRdb's table is partial and in-frame only. The sample lists around 100,000 clones, 80% to 90% occurring once. Time point described: pretreatment peripheral blood. Sequenced here: PBMCs, sampled around atezolizumab (anti-PD-L1) treatment. The receptors stem from a man in his 60s with urothelial cancer.

This clone was seen only a few times. J is TRBJ1-2 and V is TRBV27; D is perhaps TRBD1 (5 bases). V was clipped by 2 bases and J by 8 bases, with 12 bases between them. This CDR3 spans 13 amino acids. In germline, CDR1 is MNHEY, CDR2 SMNVEV (reference sequence). CDR3 nucleotide sequence: TGTGCCAGCAGTTTAGGAGGGGCGGGCGGCTACACCTTC. This sequence encodes CASSLGGAGGYTF.

The J gene is TRBJ1-1, the V gene TRBV7-9; 9 nucleotides align to TRBD1. Per the germline V gene, CDR1 is SEHNR and CDR2 is FQNEAQ (reference sequence). V was clipped by 4 bases and J by 5 bases; unmatched bases: 8. The CDR3 loop spans 15 amino acids. CDR3 nucleotide sequence: TGTGCCAGCAGCTCCGGGGGGACAGGGACAACTGAAGCTTTCTTT. Protein sequence: CASSSGGTGTTEAFF.

V gene TRBV28 combines with J gene TRBJ2-2; weak D call: TRBD1 (6 bases). Germline V gene sequence: CDR1 MDHEN, CDR2 SYDVKM. Between the trimmed V and J ends, which lost 5 bases and 2 bases, there was a span of 9 bases. CDR3 length: 14 residues. Written as DNA, the CDR3 is TGTGCCAGCAGTCAAGGGGGAAACACCGGGGAGCTGTTTTTT. It yields the protein CASSQGGNTGELFF.

The chain has TRBV6-6 and TRBJ1-1, with a weak D call TRBD1 (5 bases). Germline V gene sequence: CDR1 MNHNY, CDR2 SVGAGI (reference sequence). Deletions cut 6 bases from V and 3 bases from J, with 14 bases between. This CDR3 spans 14 amino acids. In DNA, the CDR3 is TGTGCCAGCAGCCCCCAGTGGGGCGACACTGAAGCTTTCTTT. This encodes CASSPQWGDTEAFF.

CDR3 nucleotides: TGTGCCAGCAGTTTATACCCAGGGGAGACCTACGAGCAGTACTTC. This gives the protein CASSLYPGETYEQYF. The chain uses TRBV27 and TRBJ2-7, with D perhaps matching TRBD1 (6 bases). V lost 1 base and J lost 2, with 12 bases in between. The CDR3 contains 15 residues. Germline CDR1 is MNHEY and CDR2 is SMNVEV (reference sequence).

The chain couples TRBV5-5 to TRBJ1-2, with 8 nucleotides matching TRBD1. CDR1 and CDR2 from the germline V gene are SGHKS and YYEKEE (reference sequence). V gave up 0 bases and J gave up 2 bases; unmatched junction bases: 6. The CDR3 sequence is 16 residues long. CDR3: CASSLADRDRNYGYTF. In DNA form, the CDR3 reads TGTGCCAGCAGCTTGGCGGACAGGGATAGAAACTATGGCTACACCTTC.

The chain carries TRBV7-6 and TRBJ2-3, with 8 positions matching TRBD2. With V trimmed by 4 bases and J by 0 bases, 9 bases remained unmatched. The CDR3 runs 17 residues. Per germline, CDR1 SGHVS and CDR2 FNYEAQ. CDR3 in amino acids: CASSSLGTSDSTDTQYF. In DNA, the CDR3 is TGTGCCAGCAGCTCGCTCGGGACTAGTGATAGCACAGATACGCAGTATTTT.

The CDR3 DNA reads TGTGCCAGCAGTTTACGGGCAGGGTATACTGAAGCTTTCTTT. This gives the protein CASSLRAGYTEAFF. The J gene is TRBJ1-1, the V gene TRBV28; a possible D gene is TRBD1 (5 bases). CDR1 and CDR2 (germline): MDHEN, SYDVKM. This CDR3 region has 14 residues. With 2 bases removed from V and 5 bases from J, the gap between germline ends came to 12 bases.

The rearrangement joins TRBV4-2 to TRBJ2-5, with 10 bases fitting TRBD2. This CDR3 is built from 16 residues. Trimming removed 5 bases from V and 6 bases from J; junction bases left unmatched: 12. The germline V gene encodes CDR1 LGHNA and CDR2 YNFKEQ. The CDR3 nucleotides are TGTGCCAGCAGCGGATCAAGCGGGGGGGCCGGGAAGACCCAGTACTTC. Its translation: CASSGSSGGAGKTQYF.

CDR3 bases: TGTGCCAGCAGTTTAAGACAGGGAATATCACCCCTCCACTTT. This encodes CASSLRQGISPLHF. The chain couples TRBV6-5 to TRBJ1-6; 7 positions match TRBD1. The ends lost 4 bases at V and 10 bases at J; junction bases unmatched: 7. The germline gives CDR1 MNHEY, CDR2 SVGAGI. CDR3 length: 14 residues.

The J gene is TRBJ2-7, the V gene TRBV9; no clear D. This CDR3 is built from 14 residues. Trimming shortened V by 0 bases and J by 4 bases, and 11 bases separated the two germline ends. Germline V CDR1 and CDR2: SGDLS, YYNGEE. DNA for the CDR3: TGTGCCAGCAGCGTAGGACTGTACGAGTACGAGCAGTACTTC. It specifies CASSVGLYEYEQYF.

The rearrangement links TRBV27 to TRBJ2-1; D may be TRBD2 (6 bases). The germline V gene has CDR1 MNHEY and CDR2 SMNVEV (reference sequence). The CDR3 has 13 amino acids. V dropped 9 bases and J dropped 0 bases, with 9 bases sitting between them. As DNA, the CDR3 is TGTGCCAGTGGACTAAGCTCCTACAATGAGCAGTTCTTC. Amino acid sequence: CASGLSSYNEQFF.

V and J are TRBV5-1 and TRBJ1-1, with D possibly TRBD1 on 6 matching bases. Germline CDR1 reads SGHRS; CDR2 reads YFSETQ. V lost 5 bases and J 3 bases, leaving 14 bases between the germline ends. The CDR3 has 14 residues. CDR3 region: CASSPQGPHTEAFF. CDR3 sequence (DNA): TGCGCCAGCAGTCCACAGGGACCCCACACTGAAGCTTTCTTT. Full variable domain (rest looked up from reference TRBV5-1 and TRBJ1-1): KAGVTQTPRYLIKTRGQQVTLSCSPISGHRSVSWYQQTPGQGLQFLFEYFSETQRNKGNFPGRFSGRQFSNSRSEMNVSTLELGDSALYLCASSPQGPHTEAFFGQGTRLTVV.